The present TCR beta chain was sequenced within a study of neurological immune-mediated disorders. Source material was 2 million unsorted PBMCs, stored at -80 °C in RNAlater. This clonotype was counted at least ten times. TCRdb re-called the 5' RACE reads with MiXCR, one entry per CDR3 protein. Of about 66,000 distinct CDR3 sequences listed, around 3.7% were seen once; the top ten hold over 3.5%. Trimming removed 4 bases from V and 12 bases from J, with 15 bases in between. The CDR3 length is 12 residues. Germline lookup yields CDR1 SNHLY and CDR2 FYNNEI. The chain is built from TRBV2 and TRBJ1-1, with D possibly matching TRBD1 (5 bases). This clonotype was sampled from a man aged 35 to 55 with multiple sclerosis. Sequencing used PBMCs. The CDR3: CASSGEAGRPFF. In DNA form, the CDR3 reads TGTGCCAGCAGTGGGGAGGCAGGGCGACCTTTCTTT.